This passage covers 22 T cell receptor beta chains from one sample sequenced in a study of PD-1 blockade in classical Hodgkin lymphoma. Every single patient, without exception, relapsed after autologous stem cell transplantation, and brentuximab vedotin exposure varied. Negative magnetic selection isolated CD4+ T cells from thawed PBMCs. Only in-frame clones appear in the TCRdb table, and some are missing; sequencing was by immunoSEQ multiplex PCR. The sample lists roughly 25,000 clones, roughly 89% occurring once. This specimen was CD4+ T cells from blood, taken at baseline. These receptors were collected from a human donor with classical Hodgkin lymphoma.

The CDR3 protein is CASRGFQGYNEQFF. CDR3 sequence (DNA): TGTGCCAGCAGGGGGTTTCAGGGGTACAATGAGCAGTTCTTC. V gene TRBV7-2 combines with J gene TRBJ2-1, with a possible D match to TRBD1 (6 bases). Trimming pared 6 bases from V and 4 bases from J, leaving 13 bases between. The CDR3 contains 14 residues. CDR1 is SGHTA, CDR2 FQGNSA, per germline.

This rearrangement joins TRBV2 to TRBJ1-4, with D maybe TRBD1 (6 bases). Germline CDR1 is SNHLY and CDR2 is FYNNEI. Trimming shortened V by 6 bases and J by 8 bases, and 13 bases separated the two germline ends. CDR3 length equals 13 residues. Here the CDR3 DNA reads TGTGCCAGCAGGTTGGGGGGCTGGGAAAAACTGTTTTTT. This sequence encodes CASRLGGWEKLFF.

The V and J genes are TRBV29-1 and TRBJ2-7; a weak D match, TRBD2 (5 bases). This CDR3 comprises 11 residues. Germline values: CDR1 SQVTM, CDR2 ANQGSEA. Trimming removed 6 bases from V and 7 bases from J, with 13 bases in between. The CDR3 sequence is CSVSTTGEQYF. The CDR3 DNA sequence: TGCAGCGTCTCGACGACGGGGGAGCAGTACTTC.

The chain uses TRBV7-9 and TRBJ2-3, with 8 bases aligning to TRBD2. J lost 2 bases, V lost 3 bases, and 1 base had no gene match. CDR3 size: 14 residues. Germline CDR1 reads SEHNR; CDR2 reads FQNEAQ (reference sequence). The CDR3 DNA reads TGTGCCAGCAGCTTGGGACTAGACACAGATACGCAGTATTTT. Translation: CASSLGLDTDTQYF.

The V and J genes are TRBV28 and TRBJ2-3; D is perhaps TRBD1 (6 bases). Germline V gene data show CDR1 as MDHEN and CDR2 as SYDVKM. The CDR3 has 15 amino acids. V gave up 7 bases and J gave up 3 bases, with 17 bases separating them. CDR3 residues: CASMLQGQLTDTQYF. As DNA, the CDR3 is TGTGCCAGCATGCTCCAGGGGCAACTAACAGATACGCAGTATTTT.

This clone was seen a few times. The chain is built from TRBV4-2 and TRBJ1-2, with a weak D call TRBD1 (6 bases). Per the germline V gene, CDR1 is LGHNA and CDR2 is YNFKEQ. The length of the CDR3 is 14 residues. Trimming removed 4 bases from V and 6 bases from J, with 15 bases in between. CDR3 in DNA: TGTGCCAGCAGCCTCGGGGGGCAGCATGATGGCTACACCTTC. It yields the protein CASSLGGQHDGYTF.

The J gene is TRBJ1-5, the V gene TRBV19, with a weak D call TRBD1 (6 bases). The V and J ends lost 2 bases and 4 bases respectively, with 18 bases between them. The CDR3 has 17 residues. CDR1 is LNHDA, CDR2 SQIVND, per germline (reference sequence). CDR3 sequence: CASSIRGQRIRNQPQHF. CDR3 coding DNA: TGTGCCAGTAGTATACGTGGACAGCGCATCAGAAATCAGCCCCAGCATTTT.

In this sample, this clone turned up once. The chain joins TRBV5-1 to TRBJ1-1; D gene ambiguous. The CDR3 length is 14 residues. Looked up from germline, CDR1 is SGHRS and CDR2 is YFSETQ. Trimming cost V 2 bases and J 3 bases, with 11 bases left between them. CDR3 in DNA: TGCGCCAGCAGCTTATGGGGTGGCGACACTGAAGCTTTCTTT. Encoded protein: CASSLWGGDTEAFF.

The rearrangement links TRBV6-5 to TRBJ2-7, with 8 bases that match TRBD1. V gave up 5 bases and J gave up 1 base; unmatched junction bases: 7. In germline, CDR1 is MNHEY, CDR2 SVGAGI. This CDR3 has 15 amino acids. The CDR3 coding sequence is TGTGCCAGCAGTAGGGGACAGGTACTATCCTACGAGCAGTACTTC. Residues: CASSRGQVLSYEQYF.

This clone is a singleton in its sample. The chain combines TRBV7-9 with TRBJ1-6; TRBD1 is a possible D gene (6 bases). The CDR3 length is 14 residues. Trimming cost V 7 bases and J 11 bases, with 18 bases left between them. Germline CDR1 reads SEHNR; CDR2 reads FQNEAQ (reference sequence). CDR3 bases: TGTGCCAGCATCCCGGCGGGGGGCAAACCACCCCTCCACTTT. Its translation is CASIPAGGKPPLHF.

The chain uses TRBV11-2 and TRBJ1-6, with D unclear. Trimming left V 5 bases short and J 0 bases short, with 14 bases between. CDR3 length equals 17 residues. Germline values: CDR1 SGHAT, CDR2 FQNNGV. In DNA form, the CDR3 reads TGTGCCAGCAGCCCTTTTAGTCAGAGCTCCTATAATTCACCCCTCCACTTT. Amino acid sequence: CASSPFSQSSYNSPLHF. The full variable domain, its missing parts supplied by reference TRBV11-2 and TRBJ1-6, is EAGVAQSPRYKIIEKRQSVAFWCNPISGHATLYWYQQILGQGPKLLIQFQNNGVVDDSQLPKDRFSAERLKGVDSTLKIQPAKLEDSAVYLCASSPFSQSSYNSPLHFGNGTRLTVT.

This chain joins TRBV7-9 and TRBJ1-1; 8 bases agree with TRBD1. The length of the CDR3 is 19 residues. Trimming at V came to 4 bases and at J to 1 base, leaving 17 bases not matched to a gene. CDR1 and CDR2 from the germline V gene are SEHNR and FQNEAQ (reference sequence). The CDR3 nucleotides are TGTGCCAGCAGCTCCTTGGGACAGGATCGTTATCGGGGGAACACTGAAGCTTTCTTT. Its translation: CASSSLGQDRYRGNTEAFF.

The gene calls are TRBV6-5 and TRBJ2-1, with TRBD2 identical over 8 bases. The ends lost 2 bases at V and 3 bases at J; junction bases unmatched: 6. Germline CDR1 and CDR2: MNHEY and SVGAGI. The CDR3 loop spans 16 amino acids. The CDR3 is CASSYGLSGGYNEQFF. CDR3 sequence (DNA): TGTGCCAGCAGTTACGGACTAAGCGGGGGCTACAATGAGCAGTTCTTC.

This rearrangement joins TRBV5-1 to TRBJ2-7; TRBD1 is a possible D gene (5 bases). Germline loops: CDR1 SGHRS, CDR2 YFSETQ. CDR3 length: 14 residues. Trimming cost V 2 bases and J 1 base, with 10 bases left between them. The CDR3 DNA reads as TGCGCCAGCAGCTTAGACAGCCCGTCCTACGAGCAGTACTTC. This codes for CASSLDSPSYEQYF.

J is TRBJ2-2 and V is TRBV10-3; the D gene is possibly TRBD2 (6 bases). There are 16 residues in the CDR3. The V gene's germline CDR1 is ENHRY and CDR2 SYGVKD. The V and J ends lost 4 bases and 2 bases respectively, with 14 bases between them. The CDR3 sequence: CAISAVAGINTGELFF. CDR3 DNA: TGTGCCATCAGTGCGGTTGCGGGGATTAACACCGGGGAGCTGTTTTTT.

This sequence joins TRBV28 and TRBJ1-1; TRBD1 agrees at 7 bases. Germline V gene sequence: CDR1 MDHEN, CDR2 SYDVKM. J gave up 7 bases and V 2 bases, and 7 bases lay outside the gene matches. The CDR3 covers 14 residues. The CDR3 sequence: CASSLPTGRGEAFF. As DNA, the CDR3 is TGTGCCAGCAGTTTACCGACAGGGAGGGGTGAAGCTTTCTTT. The variable domain in full, completed from reference TRBV28 and TRBJ1-1, reads DVKVTQSSRYLVKRTGEKVFLECVQDMDHENMFWYRQDPGLGLRLIYFSYDVKMKEKGDIPEGYSVSREKKERFSLILESASTNQTSMYLCASSLPTGRGEAFFGQGTRLTVV.

The chain employs TRBV6-5 and TRBJ1-2, with D perhaps TRBD1 (5 bases). V lost 6 bases and J 7 bases, leaving 15 bases between the germline ends. The CDR3 consists of 13 residues. Germline V CDR1 and CDR2: MNHEY, SVGAGI. DNA of the CDR3: TGTGCCAGCAGATCTCCCGGGACGAGTGGCTACACCTTC. Its translation is CASRSPGTSGYTF.

The V call is TRBV9, the J call TRBJ1-4; D unresolved. Germline V gene lookup returns CDR1 SGDLS and CDR2 YYNGEE. V gave up 4 bases and J gave up 8 bases, with 9 bases separating them. The CDR3 has 12 amino acids. The CDR3 nucleotides are TGTGCCAGCAGCCCGAACGCGGAAAAACTGTTTTTT. It codes for CASSPNAEKLFF. The full variable domain, in which reference TRBV9 and TRBJ1-4 provide the parts outside the CDR3, is DSGVTQTPKHLITATGQRVTLRCSPRSGDLSVYWYQQSLDQGLQFLIQYYNGEERAKGNILERFSAQQFPDLHSELNLSSLELGDSALYFCASSPNAEKLFFGSGTQLSVL.

The chain is built from TRBV7-2 and TRBJ1-1, with D tentatively TRBD1 (6 bases). CDR3 length equals 13 residues. V lost 4 bases, J lost 4 bases, and 10 bases lay in between. CDR1 and CDR2 (germline): SGHTA, FQGNSA. CDR3 region: CASSSQDSTEAFF. CDR3 nucleotide sequence: TGTGCCAGCAGCTCACAGGACAGCACTGAAGCTTTCTTT.

The chain has TRBV6-5 and TRBJ2-5; the match to TRBD2 covers 7 bases. The CDR3 is 15 residues long. Germline V CDR1 and CDR2: MNHEY, SVGAGI. V lost 0 bases and J lost 1; bases outside the gene matches: 2. In nucleotides, the CDR3 is TGTGCCAGCAGTTACTCGTCGGGGGGCCAAGAGACCCAGTACTTC. As protein: CASSYSSGGQETQYF.

The V and J genes are TRBV7-9 and TRBJ1-1, with D perhaps TRBD1 (5 bases). The length of the CDR3 is 14 residues. Trimming removed 3 bases from V and 5 bases from J, with 13 bases in between. The V gene's germline CDR1 is SEHNR and CDR2 FQNEAQ (reference sequence). The DNA for the CDR3 is TGTGCCAGCAGCTTGGGGGAAGGAAGGACTGAAGCTTTCTTT. Encoded protein: CASSLGEGRTEAFF.

V usage is TRBV7-2 and J usage is TRBJ1-2; 7 bases are shared with TRBD1. Germline V CDR1 and CDR2: SGHTA, FQGNSA. CDR3 length: 14 residues. Trimming at V came to 1 base and at J to 6 bases, leaving 5 bases not matched to a gene. The CDR3: CASSLERQGDGYTF. The CDR3 bases are TGTGCCAGCAGCTTAGAAAGACAGGGCGATGGCTACACCTTC.